The 8 T cell receptor beta chains reported below all come from one sample, sequenced in a study of vaccination effects on CD4 cells after COVID-19. No antigen has been assigned to these receptors. Within the ViraFEST assay, antigen-specific CD4+ T cells underwent expansion with viral peptide pools prior to sequencing. Following 10 days of culture, CD4+ T cells were isolated. All study participants received two doses of BNT162b2 or mRNA-1273 vaccine. Some clones are missing from TCRdb's copy, which holds only in-frame ones; the method was immunoSEQ multiplex PCR. The sample lists tens of thousands of clones; around 69% were seen once. This specimen consisted of CD4+ T cells from PBMCs cultured with HCoV-229E spike peptides, obtained after COVID-19 vaccination. All receptors come from a human donor who received a COVID-19 vaccine.

The chain combines TRBV2 with TRBJ1-1, with TRBD1 identical over 7 bases. V was clipped by 6 bases and J by 8 bases; unmatched bases: 0. Germline CDR1 is SNHLY and CDR2 is FYNNEI. This CDR3 has 10 amino acids. The chain's CDR3 is CASRTGEAFF. CDR3 bases: TGTGCCAGCAGGACAGGGGAAGCTTTCTTT.

The chain uses TRBV6-1 and TRBJ1-1, with D tentatively TRBD1 (6 bases). Germline CDR1 is MNHNS and CDR2 is SASEGT. Trimming removed 2 bases from V and 1 base from J, with 11 bases in between. The CDR3 covers 15 residues. The CDR3 region is CASSETQGKNTEAFF. CDR3 nucleotide sequence: TGTGCCAGCAGTGAAACGCAGGGGAAGAACACTGAAGCTTTCTTT.

The V and J genes are TRBV6-5 and TRBJ1-6; 8 bases line up with TRBD1. V dropped 4 bases and J dropped 5; count of bases not matched to a gene: 4. The CDR3 covers 15 residues. CDR1 MNHEY and CDR2 SVGAGI come from the germline V gene. This chain's CDR3 is CASSFYRGNNSPLHF. The CDR3 nucleotides are TGTGCCAGCAGTTTCTACAGGGGGAATAATTCACCCCTCCACTTT.

This rearrangement joins TRBV7-3 to TRBJ2-1; 8 nucleotides align to TRBD2. The germline gives CDR1 SGHTA, CDR2 FQGTGA. The V segment lost 0 bases and the J segment 7 bases; nucleotides outside the gene matches: 5. The CDR3 totals 15 residues. The chain's CDR3 is CASSLTAGERNEQFF. The CDR3 DNA sequence: TGTGCCAGCAGCTTAACAGCGGGGGAGCGGAATGAGCAGTTCTTC.

The gene calls are TRBV7-3 and TRBJ1-2; D ambiguous. Trimming shortened V by 2 bases and J by 0 bases, and 10 bases separated the two germline ends. The CDR3 is made up of 15 amino acids. Germline V gene lookup returns CDR1 SGHTA and CDR2 FQGTGA. The CDR3 DNA sequence: TGTGCCAGCAGCTTAGTACCGGGAACTAACTATGGCTACACCTTC. Amino acid sequence: CASSLVPGTNYGYTF. Filled out from reference TRBV7-3 and TRBJ1-2, the complete variable domain reads GAGVSQTPSNKVTEKGKYVELRCDPISGHTALYWYRQSLGQGPEFLIYFQGTGAADDSGLPNDRFFAVRPEGSVSTLKIQRTERGDSAVYLCASSLVPGTNYGYTFGSGTRLTVV.

The J gene is TRBJ1-2, the V gene TRBV9, with TRBD1 matching over 7 bases. The CDR3 is made up of 13 amino acids. V gave up 4 bases and J gave up 4 bases; unmatched junction bases: 4. CDR1 is SGDLS, CDR2 YYNGEE, per germline. The CDR3 DNA follows: TGTGCCAGCAGCCTCCGGGACAGCTATGGCTACACCTTC. Its protein is CASSLRDSYGYTF.

J is TRBJ2-7 and V is TRBV11-2; TRBD1 matches 7 bases. With V trimmed by 0 bases and J by 4 bases, 6 bases remained unmatched. The CDR3 is 15 residues long. Looked up from germline, CDR1 is SGHAT and CDR2 is FQNNGV. The CDR3 sequence: CASSLDPGTVYEQYV. CDR3 DNA: TGTGCCAGCAGCTTAGACCCCGGGACAGTGTACGAGCAGTACGTC.

The rearrangement links TRBV28 to TRBJ1-1; D not resolved. Trimming took 4 bases from V and 3 from J, leaving 6 bases between them. Germline V gene lookup returns CDR1 MDHEN and CDR2 SYDVKM. The CDR3 has 12 residues. CDR3 amino acids: CASSSQDTEAFF. The CDR3 bases are TGTGCCAGCAGTTCTCAGGACACTGAAGCTTTCTTT.